These 13 T cell receptor beta chains were all obtained from the same sample, sequenced in a study of blood T cells in healthy people across ages. Primed by a sample-barcoded 5' primer and a J-beta primer mix, a second PCR proceeded for 7 to 11 cycles. From the 5' RACE reads, TCRdb called clonotypes with MiXCR, one entry per CDR3 protein. The sample includes about 1.1 million distinct CDR3 sequences, 30% to 40% of them seen just once. The sample was blood. The receptors originated from a man between 18 and 35 years old in good health.

The CDR3 sequence: CASSPPSGGIGEQYF. The CDR3 coding sequence is TGTGCCAGCAGTCCCCCTAGCGGGGGTATCGGTGAGCAGTACTTC. The rearrangement joins TRBV12-3 or TRBV12-4 to TRBJ2-5; the match to TRBD2 covers 10 bases. The CDR3 is 15 residues long. Trimming took 5 bases from V and 11 from J; bases not matched to a gene: 14.

The chain carries TRBV4-2 and TRBJ1-6, with a weak D call TRBD1 (5 bases). The CDR3 is 17 amino acids. Germline lookup yields CDR1 LGHNA and CDR2 YNFKEQ. The germline V and J ends were trimmed by 0 bases and 0 bases, with 9 bases remaining between them. The CDR3 nucleotides are TGTGCCAGCAGCCAAGATTGGGGGAGCTCCTATAATTCACCCCTCCACTTT. This encodes CASSQDWGSSYNSPLHF.

This chain connects TRBV6-6 to TRBJ1-1; a weak D match, TRBD1 (6 bases). Trimming took 4 bases from V and 5 from J, leaving 17 bases between them. The CDR3 is made up of 15 amino acids. CDR1 MNHNY and CDR2 SVGAGI come from the germline V gene (reference sequence). CDR3 sequence: CASSSLRVRGTEAFF. The CDR3 DNA reads TGTGCCAGCAGTTCACTACGTGTAAGGGGGACTGAAGCTTTCTTT.

The V gene is TRBV6-5, the J gene TRBJ2-1; TRBD2 matches 11 bases. V shed 2 bases, J shed 5 bases, and the junction held 2 bases outside the gene matches. The length of the CDR3 is 15 residues. The V gene's germline CDR1 is MNHEY and CDR2 SVGAGI. CDR3 in DNA: TGTGCCAGCAGTTACGCTAGCGGGGGGAACAATGAGCAGTTCTTC. Translation gives CASSYASGGNNEQFF.

The rearrangement links TRBV7-8 to TRBJ2-1; D might be TRBD2 (5 bases). The CDR3 contains 16 residues. Germline CDR1 reads SGHVS; CDR2 reads FQNEAQ. Trimming cost V 4 bases and J 5 bases, with 18 bases left between them. CDR3 bases: TGTGCCAGCAGCTCCCCCTGGGCGGGCGATCACAATGAGCAGTTCTTC. It is translated as CASSSPWAGDHNEQFF.

At least ten counts were recorded for this clonotype. The chain couples TRBV7-2 to TRBJ1-2; 8 bases fit TRBD1. Trimming cost V 4 bases and J 4 bases; bases outside gene matches: 11. The CDR3 contains 16 residues. CDR1 is SGHTA, CDR2 FQGNSA, per germline. The CDR3 DNA follows: TGTGCCAGCAGCTCGGATGGGACAGGCGATTTCTATGGCTACACCTTC. This gives the protein CASSSDGTGDFYGYTF.

The chain is built from TRBV20-1 and TRBJ1-4, with TRBD1 matching over 7 bases. Germline lookup yields CDR1 DFQATT and CDR2 SNEGSKA (reference sequence). Unmatched junction bases numbered 15, after V lost 3 bases and J lost 8 bases. This CDR3 is built from 16 residues. DNA for the CDR3: TGCAGTGCTAGTGGGAGGGGGCGAAGGTCTCGGGAAAAACTGTTTTTT. Translation gives CSASGRGRRSREKLFF.

This clonotype was seen only a few times. The chain is built from TRBV29-1 and TRBJ1-1; D perhaps matches TRBD1 (5 bases). The CDR3 contains 14 residues. In germline, CDR1 is SQVTM, CDR2 ANQGSEA. The V end lost 6 bases, the J end lost 2 bases, and 16 bases lay between the germline ends. The CDR3 region is CSVLLLTANTEAFF. For the CDR3, the DNA is TGCAGCGTCTTACTCCTGACAGCTAACACTGAAGCTTTCTTT.

This clonotype has more than one count but fewer than ten. This chain links TRBV4-1 with TRBJ2-7; TRBD1 or TRBD2 may be the D gene (5 bases each). The DNA end is more similar to TRBJ2-4, so the J call may be wrong. This CDR3 is 15 amino acids long. Germline CDR1 MGHRA, CDR2 YSYEKL. For the CDR3, the DNA is TGCGCCAGCAGCCAATGGGATTGGGGACGGAGCATTCAGTACTTC. Protein product: CASSQWDWGRSIQYF.

This clonotype was observed a few times. The chain carries TRBV10-3 and TRBJ2-5; possibly TRBD1 for D (8 bases). Germline V CDR1 and CDR2: ENHRY, SYGVKD. Deletions cut 7 bases from V and 5 bases from J, with 14 bases between. This CDR3 is built from 13 residues. The DNA of the CDR3 is TGTGCCATCAATGGACAGGGAGGGGAGACCCAGTACTTC. It codes for CAINGQGGETQYF.

CDR3 sequence reads: CASSQEVWEQGGGYTF. The CDR3 DNA follows: TGCGCCAGCAGCCAAGAGGTTTGGGAGCAGGGTGGCGGCTACACCTTC. The V call is TRBV4-3, the J call TRBJ1-2; D is perhaps TRBD1 (5 bases). Trimming removed 0 bases from V and 8 bases from J, with 19 bases in between. CDR3 size: 16 residues. Germline assignment: CDR1 LGHNA and CDR2 YSLEER.

This clonotype was counted only a few times. This chain uses TRBV5-6 with TRBJ1-1; D is unresolved. Trimming stripped 0 bases from V and 1 base from J, with 10 bases between. In germline, CDR1 is SGHDT, CDR2 YYEEEE. The CDR3 totals 15 residues. The CDR3 spells CASSLGRKTNTEAFF. CDR3 coding DNA: TGTGCCAGCAGCTTGGGGCGGAAAACGAACACTGAAGCTTTCTTT.

The V and J genes are TRBV2 and TRBJ2-3; 13 bases line up with TRBD2. This CDR3 has 14 residues. Germline lookup yields CDR1 SNHLY and CDR2 FYNNEI. V lost 6 bases and J lost 6; bases outside the gene matches: 3. DNA for the CDR3: TGTGCCAGCAGAGAACTAGCGGGGGGGGATACGCAGTATTTT. This sequence encodes CASRELAGGDTQYF.